This T cell receptor (beta chain) was obtained from a study of T cells after posttransplantation cyclophosphamide (dated by TCRdb to the mid-2010s). Looking at the study overall: Using TRB sequencing, the study followed how the T cell repertoire reconstituted after myeloablative bone marrow transplantation in which posttransplantation cyclophosphamide served as GVHD prophylaxis. Antigen receptor sequencing covered samples from 30 to 40 PTCy-treated patients and 16 of their related bone marrow donors. Blood from all 30 or so PTCy patients who had 1-year posttransplant specimens underwent TRB sequencing. In 3 patients, up to about 3 additional blood samples taken between 2 and 5.2 years after transplant also underwent TRB sequencing, as did pretransplant blood from several patients. Because TRA and TRB clonality correlated tightly in 9 samples, the subsequent TCR analyses were limited to TRB only. Public TRB sequences were compared against a database of over 3,600 sequences linked to responses to pathogens, tumor antigens, self-antigens and alloantigens.

Genomic DNA was the input for TRB sequencing, which was run either with the immunoSEQ assay at survey resolution or with the hsTCRB kit. As for the authors' bioinformatics: The immunoSEQ software was used for initial read processing, and the LymphoSeq R package was used for repertoire analyses. Clonality was computed as 1 minus normalized Shannon entropy; Gini coefficient was also calculated for each TRB dataset. Phenotypes of unsorted samples were inferred by mapping TRB sequences from sorted subsets of the recipient or donor onto unsorted samples of the same recipient. Here the immuneACCESS table is served through TCRdb, limited to in-frame sequences with V and J called. Missing clones are a known gap in these copies; in checked studies unresolved V genes cover under half, and the rest lacks a known reason. V, J and clone size derive from that table, while D and trimming were established from the DNA sequence. The sample table records 4,500 to 6,000 clones; about 80% of these occur just once. The top ten hold roughly 4% of the sample.

This clone was detected a few times. Its binding antigen is unknown. No qualities accompany the bases; no much larger clone lies one base away. Beyond this particular receptor, the publication reports: At 1-2 months, donor-recipient similarity was low but rose over the first year, and the later blood repertoires were often dominated by donor CD8+ memory clones. Across approximately 45 patients, TRB clonality was highly associated with recipient CMV seropositivity and CMV reactivation, and diversity in PTCy patients was similar to diversity in CNI/methotrexate controls. The TRB repertoires of T cells infiltrating skin or the GI tract showed only limited overlap with the TRB repertoires found in blood.

Reading from cysteine to phenylalanine, the CDR3 counts 14 amino acids. CDR3 DNA is the only sequence kept; it has 42 bases, read in frame from the first base. From V the trimming removes 5 bases and from J it removes 6 bases, while the gene matches leave 7 bases of the junction unaccounted for. In the germline V gene (reference sequence), CDR1 corresponds to MNHEY and CDR2 to SMNVEV. Explained via the paper, the treatment or condition label denotes: high-dose cyclophosphamide on days +3 and +4 as single-agent GVHD prophylaxis. Busulfan and fludarabine conditioning, a related or unrelated marrow graft, and cyclophosphamide on days +3 and +4 were given to PTCy patients. The PTCy-treated patients were drawn from a prospective, multi-institutional clinical trial. Peripheral blood and bone marrow mononuclear cells were isolated by Ficoll-Hypaque density centrifugation and cryopreserved.

The chain is assembled from TRBV27 and TRBJ2-7; a stretch of 10 junction bases matches TRBD2. This sequence originates from a male patient aged 45-60 years who received an allogeneic stem cell transplant from a related donor and was CMV-positive. Where a transplant has occurred, the graft donor may have supplied some of the T cells. This specimen consisted of PBMCs, obtained after allogeneic stem cell transplant with posttransplant cyclophosphamide. The CDR3 here reads CASSLLAGGLEQYF. At the DNA level, the sequence is TGTGCCAGCAGTCTCTTAGCGGGAGGCCTCGAGCAGTACTTC.